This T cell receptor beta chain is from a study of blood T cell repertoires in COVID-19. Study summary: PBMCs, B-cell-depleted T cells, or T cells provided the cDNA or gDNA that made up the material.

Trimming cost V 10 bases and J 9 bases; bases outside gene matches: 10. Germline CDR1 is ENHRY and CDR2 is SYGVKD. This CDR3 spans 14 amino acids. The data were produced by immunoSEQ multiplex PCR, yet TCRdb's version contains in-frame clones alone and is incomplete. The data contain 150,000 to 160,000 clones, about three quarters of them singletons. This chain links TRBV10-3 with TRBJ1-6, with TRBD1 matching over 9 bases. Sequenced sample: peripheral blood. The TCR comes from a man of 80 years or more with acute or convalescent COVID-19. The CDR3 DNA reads TGTGCCAGCTCCCCGGGACAGGGCGGTTCACCCCTCCACTTT. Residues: CASSPGQGGSPLHF.